A single sample gave rise to the 6 T cell receptor beta chains below, sequenced in a study of cytomegalovirus exposure and HLA in healthy donors. PCR used 60 Vbeta primers and 13 Jbeta primers. Sequencing used immunoSEQ multiplex PCR; TCRdb keeps in-frame clones, though not all of them. The table includes roughly 100,000 clones, about four fifths detected once. Sequenced material: PBMCs. The receptors stem from a female donor in good health and CMV-seropositive.

The chain's CDR3 is CASSSTPNEKLFF. The CDR3 nucleotides read TGTGCCAGCAGCTCGACACCTAATGAAAAACTGTTTTTT. This chain links TRBV7-9 with TRBJ1-4; no clear D. Per the germline V gene, CDR1 is SEHNR and CDR2 is FQNEAQ (reference sequence). The CDR3 extends over 13 amino acids. Trimming removed 4 bases at V and 3 bases at J, with 6 bases between.

The rearrangement links TRBV7-3 to TRBJ1-1, with no clear D. V dropped 1 base and J dropped 0 bases, with 9 bases sitting between them. Per germline, CDR1 SGHTA and CDR2 FQGTGA. This CDR3 is 15 amino acids long. DNA for the CDR3: TGTGCCAGCAGCTTAATTAGACAAATGAACACTGAAGCTTTCTTT. Its translation: CASSLIRQMNTEAFF.

The chain carries TRBV19 and TRBJ2-2; 11 nucleotides agree with TRBD1. The germline V gene encodes CDR1 LNHDA and CDR2 SQIVND (reference sequence). The CDR3 spans 17 residues. V was clipped by 1 base and J by 0 bases; unmatched bases: 1. CDR3 sequence (DNA): TGTGCCAGTAGTATAGGGGGACAGGGGGCGAACACCGGGGAGCTGTTTTTT. Translated: CASSIGGQGANTGELFF.

The V call is TRBV19, the J call TRBJ2-1; the match to TRBD2 covers 9 bases. Looked up from germline, CDR1 is LNHDA and CDR2 is SQIVND (reference sequence). With V trimmed by 5 bases and J by 7 bases, 12 bases remained unmatched. The CDR3 sequence is 16 residues long. CDR3 in amino acids: CASSPLGSGRGNEQFF. In nucleotides, the CDR3 is TGTGCCAGTAGTCCCCTAGGTAGCGGGAGAGGGAATGAGCAGTTCTTC.

This chain uses TRBV14 with TRBJ1-3; the match to TRBD1 covers 9 bases. Germline CDR1 and CDR2: SGHDN and FVKESK. V trimming: 4 bases; J trimming: 8 bases; junction bases outside the gene matches: 6. The CDR3 totals 14 residues. The CDR3 spells CASSPRDRADTIYF. The CDR3 region has the DNA TGTGCCAGCAGCCCCCGGGACAGGGCAGACACCATATATTTT.

Here the CDR3 reads CASSYSQLTHQETQYF. The CDR3, as DNA: TGTGCCAGCAGTTACTCCCAACTAACCCACCAAGAGACCCAGTACTTC. This chain connects TRBV6-5 to TRBJ2-5; D gene ambiguous. The V end was cut by 0 bases, the J end by 0 bases, with 11 bases between. This CDR3 has 16 amino acids. CDR1 is MNHEY and CDR2 is SVGAGI in the germline V gene.